What follows are 26 T cell receptor beta chains derived from one specimen sequenced in a study of control samples from healthy donors and cancer patients. Assay: immunoSEQ multiplex PCR; the TCRdb copy retains only in-frame clones and omits some. Altogether 160,000 or so clones are present, 96% being singletons, with the ten largest covering 0.85% to 1.3%. Sample: blood. The receptors were gathered from a woman younger than 45 in good health.

V is TRBV5-8 and J is TRBJ2-3; D is ambiguous. Trimming pared 2 bases from V and 2 bases from J, leaving 9 bases between. CDR3 length: 14 residues. Germline loops: CDR1 SGHTS, CDR2 YDEGEE. The CDR3 nucleotides read TGTGCCAGCAGCTTCGGGCAAACCACAGATACGCAGTATTTT. Translating gives CASSFGQTTDTQYF.

This chain connects TRBV5-6 to TRBJ1-6; D not resolved. The CDR3 consists of 14 residues. V dropped 7 bases and J dropped 7 bases, with 15 bases sitting between them. Germline-derived CDR1 and CDR2 are SGHDT and YYEEEE. This CDR3 reads CASDRKLGNSPLHF. CDR3 DNA sequence: TGTGCCAGCGACCGGAAATTGGGGAATTCACCCCTCCACTTT.

This chain uses TRBV11-2 with TRBJ1-3, with D possibly being TRBD1 (5 bases). Looked up from germline, CDR1 is SGHAT and CDR2 is FQNNGV. There are 16 residues in the CDR3. Trimming cost V 5 bases and J 0 bases, with 14 bases left between them. CDR3: CASSEPGWGSGNTIYF. The CDR3, as DNA: TGTGCCAGCAGCGAGCCAGGGTGGGGCTCTGGAAACACCATATATTTT.

CDR3 amino acids: CASSPEDLGPSSSYEQYF. The CDR3 bases are TGCGCCAGCAGCCCGGAAGACCTGGGACCGAGTTCTTCCTACGAGCAGTACTTC. The V call is TRBV5-1, the J call TRBJ2-7; perhaps D is TRBD1 or TRBD2 (5 bases each). CDR1 is SGHRS and CDR2 is YFSETQ in the germline V gene. V was cut by 4 bases and J by 1 base, with 24 bases left in between. The CDR3 runs 18 residues.

Concerning this clone itself: At the DNA level, this CDR3 is encoded by other sequences in the same sample as well. The V call is TRBV29-1, the J call TRBJ1-6, with 8 bases matching TRBD1. Trimming removed 4 bases from V and 5 bases from J; junction bases left unmatched: 1. Per the germline V gene, CDR1 is SQVTM and CDR2 is ANQGSEA. The CDR3 is made up of 13 amino acids. The CDR3 loop reads CSVGQGNNSPLHF. CDR3 sequence (DNA): TGCAGCGTTGGACAGGGGAATAATTCACCCCTCCACTTT.

V usage is TRBV11-2 and J usage is TRBJ2-1; D tentatively reads TRBD1 or TRBD2 (6 bases each). Germline V gene sequence: CDR1 SGHAT, CDR2 FQNNGV. This CDR3 spans 17 amino acids. V lost 1 base, J lost 3 bases, and 16 bases lay in between. DNA for the CDR3: TGTGCCAGCAGCTTAGGGCTCTTGGGGGGCTACTACAATGAGCAGTTCTTC. The encoded protein is CASSLGLLGGYYNEQFF.

This clone was detected only once. V usage is TRBV18 and J usage is TRBJ1-2; 7 bases align to TRBD1. CDR1 and CDR2 from the germline V gene are KGHSH and LQKENI. The CDR3 consists of 13 residues. V was clipped by 4 bases and J by 4 bases; unmatched bases: 3. The CDR3 nucleotides are TGTGCCAGCTCACTGGACAGGTTCTATGGCTACACCTTC. This translates into CASSLDRFYGYTF.

V and J are TRBV5-6 and TRBJ1-2; D is unresolved. The CDR3 runs 12 residues. V dropped 0 bases and J dropped 4 bases, with 4 bases sitting between them. CDR1 and CDR2 (germline): SGHDT, YYEEEE. This CDR3 reads CASSLVRYGYTF. The CDR3 DNA sequence: TGTGCCAGCAGCTTGGTACGCTATGGCTACACCTTC.

The chain is built from TRBV7-9 and TRBJ2-5, with D possibly matching TRBD2 (7 bases). Germline lookup yields CDR1 SEHNR and CDR2 FQNEAQ (reference sequence). Trimming removed 4 bases at V and 5 bases at J, with 14 bases between. The CDR3 sequence is 14 residues long. The CDR3 protein is CASSYGGRRETQYF. CDR3 coding DNA: TGTGCCAGCAGCTACGGGGGGCGGAGGGAGACCCAGTACTTC.

The chain links TRBV11-3 to TRBJ2-3, with D tentatively TRBD2 (6 bases). This CDR3 has 13 amino acids. Germline V CDR1 and CDR2: SGHNT, YENEEA. Trimming took 6 bases from V and 8 from J, leaving 15 bases between them. The CDR3 spells CASRSRDSLTQYF. The CDR3, as DNA: TGTGCCAGCAGGAGCCGGGACTCTCTTACGCAGTATTTT.

The chain employs TRBV2 and TRBJ1-5; no definite D call. V shed 4 bases and J shed 0 bases, with 10 bases lying between them. The CDR3 is made up of 15 amino acids. Germline lookup yields CDR1 SNHLY and CDR2 FYNNEI. CDR3 nucleotide sequence: TGTGCCAGCAGTGGAGGAGGAGGTAGCAATCAGCCCCAGCATTTT. The encoded protein is CASSGGGGSNQPQHF.

V gene TRBV4-1 combines with J gene TRBJ2-1; 9 bases map to TRBD1. Germline lookup yields CDR1 MGHRA and CDR2 YSYEKL. V dropped 4 bases and J dropped 3; count of bases not matched to a gene: 7. The CDR3 covers 16 residues. CDR3: CASSLEGTGIYNEQFF. CDR3 coding DNA: TGCGCCAGCAGCCTAGAAGGGACAGGGATCTACAATGAGCAGTTCTTC.

The chain links TRBV6-5 to TRBJ2-2; TRBD2 matches at 9 bases. This CDR3 contains 16 residues. Per the germline V gene, CDR1 is MNHEY and CDR2 is SVGAGI. Trimming at V came to 2 bases and at J to 3 bases, leaving 4 bases not matched to a gene. The CDR3 nucleotides are TGTGCCAGCAGTTACGCTAGGACTAGCGACACCGGGGAGCTGTTTTTT. Translated: CASSYARTSDTGELFF.

The chain carries TRBV5-1 and TRBJ2-1; either TRBD1 or TRBD2 may fit D (7 bases each). In germline, CDR1 is SGHRS, CDR2 YFSETQ. V lost 4 bases and J 0 bases, leaving 17 bases between the germline ends. This CDR3 has 17 residues. For the CDR3, the DNA is TGCGCCAGCAGCAAGGGAGGGGGCGCGGGCTCCTACAATGAGCAGTTCTTC. It specifies CASSKGGGAGSYNEQFF.

This clone was counted a single time. V is TRBV28 and J is TRBJ2-1; no clear D. CDR3 length equals 12 residues. Per the germline V gene, CDR1 is MDHEN and CDR2 is SYDVKM. V was pared by 8 bases and J by 9 bases, with 14 bases between. The CDR3 coding sequence is TGTGCCAGCGCTCTCCGGAGAGTTGAGCAGTTCTTC. It specifies CASALRRVEQFF.

The genes are TRBV19 and TRBJ1-5, with D perhaps matching TRBD1 (6 bases). Germline CDR1 is LNHDA and CDR2 is SQIVND (reference sequence). This CDR3 region has 14 residues. V was pared by 3 bases and J by 3 bases, with 9 bases between. For the CDR3, the DNA is TGTGCCAGTAGTATCCCAGGGGACAATCAGCCCCAGCATTTT. Translated, it gives CASSIPGDNQPQHF.

The chain combines TRBV4-1 with TRBJ2-1; D may be TRBD2 (6 bases). V shed 4 bases and J shed 6 bases, with 7 bases lying between them. This CDR3 is built from 12 residues. Germline assignment: CDR1 MGHRA and CDR2 YSYEKL. Here the CDR3 reads CASSRGVNEQFF. The CDR3 region has the DNA TGCGCCAGCAGCCGCGGGGTCAATGAGCAGTTCTTC.

The chain has TRBV7-3 and TRBJ2-5; D remains unclear. Germline CDR1 SGHTA, CDR2 FQGTGA. Trimming stripped 0 bases from V and 2 bases from J, with 10 bases between. The CDR3 extends over 15 amino acids. In DNA form, the CDR3 reads TGTGCCAGCAGCTTAACGGCAGTCGGGCAAGAGACCCAGTACTTC. Its protein product is CASSLTAVGQETQYF.

V is TRBV14 and J is TRBJ1-5; a weak D match, TRBD1 (6 bases). CDR1 SGHDN and CDR2 FVKESK come from the germline V gene. The CDR3 is made up of 18 amino acids. V dropped 3 bases and J dropped 0 bases, with 18 bases sitting between them. For the CDR3, the DNA is TGTGCCAGCAGCCAGGGGGGACACCCTGCTTATAGCAATCAGCCCCAGCATTTT. This encodes CASSQGGHPAYSNQPQHF.

This chain links TRBV13 with TRBJ1-2; D is ambiguous. Germline CDR1 and CDR2: PRHDT and FYEKMQ (reference sequence). V was pared by 2 bases and J by 6 bases, with 10 bases between. The CDR3 loop spans 13 amino acids. The CDR3 is CASSLWQSDGYTF. CDR3 nucleotides: TGTGCCAGCAGCTTATGGCAGTCGGATGGCTACACCTTC.

CDR3 DNA sequence: TGTGCCTGGAGTGAAGACAGGTTCGCCTACAATGAGCAGTTCTTC. This codes for CAWSEDRFAYNEQFF. The V and J genes are TRBV30 and TRBJ2-1, with D possibly matching TRBD1 (6 bases). The ends were cut back, 1 base at V and 2 bases at J, with 12 bases in the middle. The CDR3 runs to 15 residues. CDR1 and CDR2 from the germline V gene are GTSNPN and SVGIG (reference sequence). Based on the CDR3 plus reference TRBV30 and TRBJ2-1, the full variable domain is SQTIHQWPATLVQPVGSPLSLECTVEGTSNPNLYWYRQAAGRGLQLLFYSVGIGQISSEVPQNLSASRPQDRQFILSSKKLLLSDSGFYLCAWSEDRFAYNEQFFGPGTRLTVL.

As to this clone: Within the sample, other DNA sequences also encode this same CDR3. The CDR3 spells CASSPGRSNQPQHF. DNA of the CDR3: TGTGCCAGCAGCCCCGGGCGCAGCAATCAGCCCCAGCATTTT. V usage is TRBV7-2 and J usage is TRBJ1-5; D call uncertain. The V end lost 5 bases, the J end lost 1 base, and 9 bases lay between the germline ends. CDR1 SGHTA and CDR2 FQGNSA come from the germline V gene. CDR3 length: 14 residues.

The chain is built from TRBV4-2 and TRBJ1-4; possibly TRBD1 for D (5 bases). Germline loops: CDR1 LGHNA, CDR2 YNFKEQ. Trimming left V 0 bases short and J 5 bases short, with 16 bases between. The CDR3 runs 17 residues. This chain's CDR3 is CASSQDLWQGRNEKLFF. The CDR3 DNA reads TGTGCCAGCAGCCAAGATCTGTGGCAGGGACGGAATGAAAAACTGTTTTTT.

The rearrangement uses TRBV5-4 and TRBJ2-3; 8 nucleotides align to TRBD2. The germline gives CDR1 SGHNT, CDR2 YYREEE (reference sequence). Germline trimming cut 2 bases from V and 2 bases from J; bases unmatched to any gene: 4. CDR3 length: 15 amino acids. The CDR3 nucleotides are TGTGCCAGCAGCTTAACTAGCGGAACCACAGATACGCAGTATTTT. Amino acid sequence: CASSLTSGTTDTQYF. Drawing the rest from reference TRBV5-4 and TRBJ2-3, the complete variable domain is ETGVTQSPTHLIKTRGQQVTLRCSSQSGHNTVSWYQQALGQGPQFIFQYYREEENGRGNFPPRFSGLQFPNYSSELNVNALELDDSALYLCASSLTSGTTDTQYFGPGTRLTVL.

V usage is TRBV29-1 and J usage is TRBJ1-2, with D unclear. Germline V gene sequence: CDR1 SQVTM, CDR2 ANQGSEA. Trimming cost V 7 bases and J 6 bases, with 18 bases left between them. CDR3 size: 13 residues. The CDR3 bases are TGCAGCGCCCCTCCGGGCGAGGACGATGGCTACACCTTC. As protein: CSAPPGEDDGYTF. Drawing the rest from reference TRBV29-1 and TRBJ1-2, the complete variable domain is SAVISQKPSRDICQRGTSLTIQCQVDSQVTMMFWYRQQPGQSLTLIATANQGSEATYESGFVIDKFPISRPNLTFSTLTVSNMSPEDSSIYLCSAPPGEDDGYTFGSGTRLTVV.

The chain employs TRBV19 and TRBJ2-7, with a tentative D call TRBD1 (5 bases). The CDR3 consists of 13 residues. CDR1 is LNHDA and CDR2 is SQIVND in the germline V gene (reference sequence). Trimming stripped 10 bases from V and 0 bases from J, with 13 bases between. The CDR3 spells CATQGAFSYEQYF. CDR3 nucleotide sequence: TGTGCCACCCAGGGTGCATTCTCCTACGAGCAGTACTTC.